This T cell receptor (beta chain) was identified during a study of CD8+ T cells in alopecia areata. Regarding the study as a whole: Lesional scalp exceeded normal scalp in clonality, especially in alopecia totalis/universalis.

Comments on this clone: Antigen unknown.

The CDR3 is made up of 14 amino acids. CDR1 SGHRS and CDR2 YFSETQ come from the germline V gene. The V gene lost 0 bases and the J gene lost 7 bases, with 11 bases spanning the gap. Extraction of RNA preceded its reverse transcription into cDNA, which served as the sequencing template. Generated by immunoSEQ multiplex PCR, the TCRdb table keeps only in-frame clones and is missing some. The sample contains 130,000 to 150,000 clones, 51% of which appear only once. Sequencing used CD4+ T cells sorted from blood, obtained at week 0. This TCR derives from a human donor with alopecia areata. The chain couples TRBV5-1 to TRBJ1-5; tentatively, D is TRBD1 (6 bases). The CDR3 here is CASSLDRVGQPQHF. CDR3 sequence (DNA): TGCGCCAGCAGCTTGGACAGGGTGGGACAGCCCCAGCATTTT.